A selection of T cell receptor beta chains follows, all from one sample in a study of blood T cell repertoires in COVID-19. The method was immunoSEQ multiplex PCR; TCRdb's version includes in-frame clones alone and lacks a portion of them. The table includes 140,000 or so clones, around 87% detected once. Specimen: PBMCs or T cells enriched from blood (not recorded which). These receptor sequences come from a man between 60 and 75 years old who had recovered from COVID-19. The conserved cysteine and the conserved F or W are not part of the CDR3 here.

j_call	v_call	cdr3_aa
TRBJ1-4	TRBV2	ASSDPRGQGIGKLF
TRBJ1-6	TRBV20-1	SASVEGNSPLH
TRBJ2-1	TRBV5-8	ASRGRDRGEGEQF
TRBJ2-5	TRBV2	ASSRDREETQY
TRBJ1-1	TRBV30	AWSWTTGTEAF
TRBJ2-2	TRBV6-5	ASSTAGGNTGELF
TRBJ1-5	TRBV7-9	ASSLAGGDQPQH
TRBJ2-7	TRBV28	ATQEGPLVSEQY
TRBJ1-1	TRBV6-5	ASRRDAANTEAF
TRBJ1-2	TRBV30	AWSSPRGIEANYGYT
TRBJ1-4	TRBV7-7	ASSTGVASNEKLF
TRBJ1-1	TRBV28	ASSRGDRGPSNTEAF
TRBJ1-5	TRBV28	ASSLEQSNQPQH
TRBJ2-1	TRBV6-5	ASKLAGGRHEQF
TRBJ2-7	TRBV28	ASSLSPGGYEQY
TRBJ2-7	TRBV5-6	ASSRQAYEQY
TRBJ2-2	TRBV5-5	ASSRQGSDTGELF
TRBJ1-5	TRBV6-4	PYRLVNQPQH
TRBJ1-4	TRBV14	ASSQVDSATNEKLF
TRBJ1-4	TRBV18	ASSPLTGVTNEKLF
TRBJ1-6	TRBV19	ASTIGGAKSSYNSPLH
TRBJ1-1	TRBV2	ASSQSSTEAF
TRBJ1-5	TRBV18	ASSPFGQGEQPQH
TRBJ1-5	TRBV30	AWSVLGGGQPQH
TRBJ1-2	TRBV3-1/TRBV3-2	ASSQEALGGNYGYT
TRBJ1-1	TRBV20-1	SARGGRWAF
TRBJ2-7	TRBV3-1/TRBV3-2	ASSQEPGEQY
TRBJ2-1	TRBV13	ASSPRSGSVNEQF
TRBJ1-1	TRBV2	ASTQNTEAF
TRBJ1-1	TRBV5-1	ASSRGTPNTEAF
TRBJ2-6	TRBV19	ASSLTGGSGANVLT
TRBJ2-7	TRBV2	ARARTRDYEQY
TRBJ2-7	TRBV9	ASSVGTSGSRYEQY
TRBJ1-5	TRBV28	ASSFQVRGNQPQH
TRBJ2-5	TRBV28	ASSSPIGGETQY
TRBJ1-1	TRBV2	ASSEAGVNTEAF
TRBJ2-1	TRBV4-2	ASSPNPAGGSNEQF
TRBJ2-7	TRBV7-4	ASSLRQGLDEQY
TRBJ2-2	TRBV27	ASSLGGGTGELF
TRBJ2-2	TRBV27	ASNIAGVAGELF
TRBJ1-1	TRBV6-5	ASSYTGGQEAF
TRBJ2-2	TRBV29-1	SVKLAGDLNTGELF
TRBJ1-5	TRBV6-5	ASSRGGQGDQPQH
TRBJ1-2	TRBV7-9	ASVPQGYGYT
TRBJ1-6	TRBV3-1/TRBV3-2	ASSLVESPLH
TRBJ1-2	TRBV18	ASSPERLNYGYT
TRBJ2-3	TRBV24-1	AIGTSGTDTQY
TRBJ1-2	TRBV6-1	ASSERTGGYGYT
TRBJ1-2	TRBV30	AWSVGQLPSGYT